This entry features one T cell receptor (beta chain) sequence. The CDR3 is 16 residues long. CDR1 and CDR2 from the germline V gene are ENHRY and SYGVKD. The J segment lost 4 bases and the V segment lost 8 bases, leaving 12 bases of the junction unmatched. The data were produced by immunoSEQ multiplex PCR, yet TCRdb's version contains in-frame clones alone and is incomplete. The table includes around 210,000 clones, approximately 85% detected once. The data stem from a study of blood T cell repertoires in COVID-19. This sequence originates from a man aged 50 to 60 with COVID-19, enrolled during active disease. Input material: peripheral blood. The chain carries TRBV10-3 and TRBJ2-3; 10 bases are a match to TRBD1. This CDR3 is CAIEHSGTGAPDTQYF. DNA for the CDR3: TGTGCCATCGAACATTCCGGGACAGGGGCACCAGATACGCAGTATTTT.